This passage covers 16 T cell receptor beta chains from one sample sequenced in a study of molecular identifiers for immune sequencing clone quantification. TCRdb processed the PCR reads anew with MiXCR; each CDR3 protein has one entry. This sample has more than 85,000 distinct CDR3 sequences, with roughly 38% found just once. The specimen was naive CD8+ T cells from blood, with Jurkat cell RNA spiked in. Subset specified: FACS-sorted CD8+CD4-CCR7+CD45RA+ naive T cells. All receptors come from a human donor in good health. Some libraries in this study had Jurkat cell RNA spiked in.

This clonotype was counted a few times. The CDR3 DNA sequence: TGTGCCAGCAGGACGGGCGGGGCTAGCACAGATACGCAGTATTTT. It specifies CASRTGGASTDTQYF. The chain couples TRBV12-3 or TRBV12-4 to TRBJ2-3, with D possibly matching TRBD2 (6 bases). Trimming left V 6 bases short and J 0 bases short, with 13 bases between. This CDR3 contains 15 residues.

This clonotype was detected once. The rearrangement joins TRBV9 to TRBJ2-7; D remains ambiguous. CDR1 is SGDLS, CDR2 YYNGEE, per germline. The CDR3 is 13 amino acids. V was trimmed by 4 bases and J by 0 bases, leaving 8 bases between them. This CDR3 reads CASSPHPSYEQYF. The CDR3 coding sequence is TGTGCCAGCAGCCCCCATCCCTCCTACGAGCAGTACTTC.

Details on this clonotype: This CDR3 fails to terminate in the conserved phenylalanine or tryptophan, so it likely reflects a read error. The chain links TRBV20-1 to TRBJ1-5; possible D gene TRBD1, 5 bases. Germline-derived CDR1 and CDR2 are DFQATT and SNEGSKA (reference sequence). The CDR3 runs to 14 residues. Trimming shortened V by 8 bases and J by 0 bases, and 14 bases separated the two germline ends. In DNA, the CDR3 is TGCAGTATCCCGGGACTCAATAGCAATCAGCCCCAGCATTAT. This codes for CSIPGLNSNQPQHY.

This rearrangement joins TRBV11-2 to TRBJ2-3; 9 nucleotides agree with TRBD1. This CDR3 has 15 residues. CDR1 SGHAT and CDR2 FQNNGV come from the germline V gene. Trimming took 5 bases from V and 3 from J; bases not matched to a gene: 6. CDR3 residues: CASSPTQGATDTQYF. For the CDR3, the DNA is TGTGCCAGCAGCCCGACACAGGGGGCTACAGATACGCAGTATTTT.

Comment on this clonotype: This may be a read error, as it is one base from a much larger clone. The chain couples TRBV12-3 or TRBV12-4 to TRBJ2-7; TRBD1 is a possible D gene (5 bases). The CDR3 has 14 residues. The V end lost 4 bases, the J end lost 7 bases, and 17 bases lay between the germline ends. The CDR3 DNA is TGTGCCAGCAGTTCACCCGACAGTATGGTTGAGCAGTACTTC. Its translation: CASSSPDSMVEQYF.

This clonotype was detected a few times. This chain uses TRBV7-9 with TRBJ1-1; D may be TRBD1 (6 bases). The V gene lost 0 bases and the J gene lost 1 base, with 15 bases spanning the gap. This CDR3 has 17 residues. Per the germline V gene, CDR1 is SEHNR and CDR2 is FQNEAQ (reference sequence). This chain's CDR3 is CASSLAIRRGANTEAFF. The CDR3 DNA follows: TGTGCCAGCAGCTTAGCCATTAGGAGGGGGGCGAACACTGAAGCTTTCTTT.

This clonotype was counted only a few times. The V gene is TRBV7-6, the J gene TRBJ2-3; D is ambiguous. CDR3 length equals 13 residues. Germline loops: CDR1 SGHVS, CDR2 FNYEAQ. V lost 4 bases, J lost 4 bases, and 9 bases lay in between. The CDR3, as DNA: TGTGCCAGCAGCTCGTTAGGGCCAGATACGCAGTATTTT. It encodes CASSSLGPDTQYF.

The rearrangement links TRBV6-2 or TRBV6-3 to TRBJ2-1, with D tentatively TRBD1 or TRBD2 (5 bases each). The V end was cut by 5 bases, the J end by 10 bases, with 18 bases between. The CDR3 runs 14 residues. The V gene's germline CDR1 is MNHEY and CDR2 SVGEGT. The CDR3 protein is CASSLRDRPEEQFF. The DNA of the CDR3 is TGTGCCAGCAGTCTCCGGGACCGTCCTGAGGAGCAGTTCTTC.

This clonotype was detected ten times or more. The chain joins TRBV7-9 to TRBJ2-3; D gene unclear. The germline V and J ends were trimmed by 7 bases and 3 bases, with 2 bases remaining between them. CDR3 length equals 10 residues. Looked up from germline, CDR1 is SEHNR and CDR2 is FQNEAQ (reference sequence). CDR3 loop: CASMTDTQYF. CDR3 nucleotide sequence: TGTGCCAGCATGACAGATACGCAGTATTTT.

The chain employs TRBV10-3 and TRBJ2-5; TRBD1 aligns across 9 bases. Germline-derived CDR1 and CDR2 are ENHRY and SYGVKD. After removal of 11 bases from V and 1 base from J, the junction contained 8 bases not matched to a gene. CDR3 length: 14 residues. CDR3 protein: CAVSPGQGQETQYF. CDR3 coding DNA: TGTGCCGTCTCCCCGGGACAGGGCCAAGAGACCCAGTACTTC.

The chain carries TRBV12-3 or TRBV12-4 and TRBJ2-1; weak D call: TRBD2 (7 bases). The V end lost 3 bases, the J end lost 9 bases, and 15 bases lay between the germline ends. The CDR3 runs 14 residues. Written as DNA, the CDR3 is TGTGCCAGCAGTTTGGGGGCAGGGAGGGGTGAGCAGTTCTTC. This gives the protein CASSLGAGRGEQFF.

Worth noting for this clonotype: A much bigger clone sits one base away, suggesting this may be a read error. The chain links TRBV28 to TRBJ2-3; possibly TRBD1 or TRBD2 for D (5 bases each). The germline V gene encodes CDR1 MDHEN and CDR2 SYDVKM. CDR3 length equals 17 residues. This chain's CDR3 is CASSLWGVGRTPDTLYF. CDR3 coding DNA: TGTGCCAGCAGTTTATGGGGGGTCGGCCGAACCCCAGATACGCTGTATTTT.

The chain carries TRBV7-6 and TRBJ2-2; D is unclear. Between the trimmed V and J ends, which lost 5 bases and 0 bases, there was a span of 13 bases. CDR3 size: 16 residues. The germline gives CDR1 SGHVS, CDR2 FNYEAQ. The CDR3 sequence: CASSADLRANTGELFF. The DNA for the CDR3 is TGTGCCAGCAGCGCGGACCTACGAGCGAACACCGGGGAGCTGTTTTTT.

Comment on this clonotype: A read error may explain this, as a much larger clone is one base away. The chain has TRBV5-3 and TRBJ2-5, with D possibly called TRBD1 or TRBD2 (5 bases each). TRBV5-3 is known as an ORF, though its function is uncertain. The CDR3 consists of 14 residues. In DNA form, the CDR3 reads TGTGCCAGCAGCTTAGAGGGGTGGCAAGAGACCCTGTACTTC. Translating gives CASSLEGWQETLYF.

The chain joins TRBV12-3 or TRBV12-4 to TRBJ2-2, with 7 bases identical to TRBD2. The J segment lost 1 base and the V segment lost 2 bases, leaving 10 bases of the junction unmatched. This CDR3 has 18 amino acids. The CDR3 here is CASSLFPAAGLNTGELFF. Here the CDR3 DNA reads TGTGCCAGCAGTTTATTCCCGGCAGCGGGACTGAACACCGGGGAGCTGTTTTTT.

The chain has TRBV7-8 and TRBJ2-5; 12 bases agree with TRBD2. V was clipped by 5 bases and J by 1 base; unmatched bases: 2. Germline lookup yields CDR1 SGHVS and CDR2 FQNEAQ. CDR3 length equals 15 residues. In DNA form, the CDR3 reads TGTGCCAGCAGCCGGACTAGCGGGGCCCAAGAGACCCAGTACTTC. Translated, it gives CASSRTSGAQETQYF.